A single sample is the source of the 18 T cell receptor beta chains below, sequenced in a study of post-analysis software for immune sequencing data. Study outcomes and limitations: In patients, TRBV5-6, TRBV5-1 and TRBV20-1 belonged to roughly five TRBV segments found more frequently than in controls.

Their cognate antigens are unknown. Prepared libraries of TCR beta cDNA carried unique molecular identifiers. From the PCR reads, TCRdb called clonotypes with MiXCR, one entry per CDR3 protein. The sample shows approximately 160,000 distinct CDR3 sequences, roughly 31% of them seen only once. The sequenced sample consisted of blood. These receptors were collected from a girl aged 10 to 17 with multiple sclerosis.

As for this clonotype: One base away lies a much larger clone, so this may be a sequencing read error. The V and J genes are TRBV29-1 and TRBJ1-2; a weak D match, TRBD1 (5 bases). Trimming stripped 3 bases from V and 4 bases from J, with 6 bases between. The CDR3 consists of 11 residues. Per germline, CDR1 SQVTM and CDR2 ANQGSEA. The CDR3 region is CSVEGGYGYTF. Written as DNA, the CDR3 is TGCAGCGTTGAGGGGGGCTATGGCTACACCTTC.

This clonotype was counted ten times or more. The rearrangement links TRBV15 to TRBJ2-7, with D possibly matching TRBD2 (6 bases). This CDR3 is built from 13 residues. V shed 0 bases and J shed 6 bases, with 9 bases lying between them. Per germline, CDR1 LNHNV and CDR2 YYDKDF (reference sequence). CDR3 nucleotide sequence: TGTGCCACCAGCAGAGATCGGGGAGGCGAGCAGTACTTC. This codes for CATSRDRGGEQYF.

The genes are TRBV12-3 or TRBV12-4 and TRBJ1-5; TRBD1 agrees at 9 bases. V shed 5 bases and J 7 bases; nucleotides not matched to a gene: 6. CDR3 length: 14 amino acids. The CDR3 spells CASSRTGDGQPQHF. The CDR3 nucleotides are TGTGCCAGCAGTCGGACAGGGGATGGCCAGCCCCAGCATTTT.

This clonotype has a handful of counts. The chain has TRBV28 and TRBJ2-2; 7 bases agree with TRBD2. This CDR3 is 16 amino acids long. The V gene's germline CDR1 is MDHEN and CDR2 SYDVKM. J was trimmed by 6 bases and V by 4 bases; bases with no gene match: 11. The CDR3 spells CASSSLGGSGSGELFF. For the CDR3, the DNA is TGTGCCAGCAGTTCCCTCGGCGGGAGTGGGTCCGGGGAGCTGTTTTTT.

The chain recombines TRBV27 with TRBJ2-1; 11 bases fit TRBD1. The length of the CDR3 is 15 residues. From germline, CDR1 is MNHEY and CDR2 SMNVEV (reference sequence). J lost 4 bases, V lost 10 bases, and 9 bases had no gene match. The CDR3 DNA reads TGTGCCACTACTATCGGGACAGGGGGATACAATGAGCAGTTCTTC. Translating it yields CATTIGTGGYNEQFF.

The chain employs TRBV21-1 and TRBJ2-3. TRBV21-1 is assigned pseudogene status. The CDR3 sequence is 14 residues long. CDR3 bases: TGTGCCAGCAACAAAGGGATTAGCACAGATACGCAGTATTTT. This gives the protein CASNKGISTDTQYF.

The rearrangement joins TRBV3-1 to TRBJ1-5; maybe TRBD1 (5 bases). Germline CDR1 reads LGHDT; CDR2 reads YNNKEL (reference sequence). The CDR3 extends over 16 amino acids. V lost 0 bases and J lost 1, with 10 bases in between. In nucleotides, the CDR3 is TGTGCCAGCAGCCAAGACGGGGGGTTGAGCAATCAGCCCCAGCATTTT. Translating gives CASSQDGGLSNQPQHF.

As to this clonotype: As the CDR3 is not closed by the conserved phenylalanine or tryptophan, this likely results from a read error. V and J are TRBV4-1 and TRBJ2-1, with D perhaps matching TRBD1 (6 bases). Trimming left V 3 bases short and J 0 bases short, with 12 bases between. Germline V CDR1 and CDR2: MGHRA, YSYEKL. The CDR3 has 16 amino acids. As DNA, the CDR3 is TGCGCCAGCAGCCAGGGACATCTATTCTCCTACAATGAGCAGTTCTGC. This encodes CASSQGHLFSYNEQFC.

The CDR3 sequence is CSAYHAGTGGHAKNIQYF. The CDR3 region has the DNA TGCAGTGCCTACCATGCCGGGACAGGGGGCCACGCCAAAAACATTCAGTACTTC. The chain joins TRBV20-1 to TRBJ2-4, with 12 positions matching TRBD1. V dropped 6 bases and J dropped 1; count of bases not matched to a gene: 13. The CDR3 runs to 18 residues. Looked up from germline, CDR1 is DFQATT and CDR2 is SNEGSKA (reference sequence).

There are a few counts of this clonotype. The rearrangement links TRBV5-5 to TRBJ1-2; 8 bases line up with TRBD1. Germline V gives CDR1 SGHKS, CDR2 YYEKEE (reference sequence). The CDR3 loop spans 15 amino acids. The junction had 3 bases not matched to a gene; V was cut back by 0 bases and J by 2 bases. The CDR3 bases are TGTGCCAGCAGCTTGGAAGGGACAGGCAACTATGGCTACACCTTC. It translates to CASSLEGTGNYGYTF.

The J gene is TRBJ1-1, the V gene TRBV10-3; the match to TRBD1 covers 8 bases. Germline V gives CDR1 ENHRY, CDR2 SYGVKD. V lost 0 bases to trimming and J lost 0 bases; unmatched junction nucleotides: 9. The CDR3 is made up of 18 amino acids. Here the CDR3 reads CAISESIGATGVNTEAFF. DNA of the CDR3: TGTGCCATCAGTGAGTCAATCGGAGCGACAGGGGTGAACACTGAAGCTTTCTTT.

The chain is built from TRBV20-1 and TRBJ2-4; weak D call: TRBD1 (5 bases). V lost 5 bases to trimming and J lost 5 bases, with 10 bases between them. The CDR3 runs to 12 residues. Germline V gene data show CDR1 as DFQATT and CDR2 as SNEGSKA (reference sequence). Here the CDR3 reads CSAVTDENIQYF. The CDR3 DNA reads as TGCAGTGCTGTGACAGATGAAAACATTCAGTACTTC.

This clonotype has only a few counts. This chain connects TRBV21-1 to TRBJ1-2. TRBV21-1 is labeled a pseudogene. The CDR3 consists of 11 residues. DNA for the CDR3: TGTGCCAGCTATGACCGGCGTGGCTACACCTTC. It translates to CASYDRRGYTF.

On this clonotype: Being one base from a much bigger clone, this may be a read error. This rearrangement joins TRBV2 to TRBJ2-5; 12 nucleotides agree with TRBD2. Looked up from germline, CDR1 is SNHLY and CDR2 is FYNNEI. With 8 bases clipped from V and 11 bases from J, the junction kept 15 bases outside the gene matches. The CDR3 has 15 residues. The CDR3, as DNA: TGTGCCAGCTTAAGGTCTAGCGGGAGGGCAAATGAGCAGTACTTC. This codes for CASLRSSGRANEQYF.

This clonotype occurred a few times. The chain recombines TRBV12-3 or TRBV12-4 with TRBJ1-1; 7 bases are shared with TRBD1. CDR3 length: 15 residues. V shed 6 bases and J 4 bases; nucleotides not matched to a gene: 11. The CDR3 region is CASRVTGREGTEAFF. The CDR3, as DNA: TGTGCCAGCAGGGTGACAGGGAGGGAGGGCACTGAAGCTTTCTTT.

The chain combines TRBV7-6 with TRBJ2-5, with 9 bases matching TRBD2. The ends lost 5 bases at V and 11 bases at J; junction bases unmatched: 15. Germline loops: CDR1 SGHVS, CDR2 FNYEAQ. The CDR3 runs 15 residues. The chain's CDR3 is CASSTSGRAGGGQYF. The CDR3 DNA sequence: TGTGCCAGCAGCACCTCGGGACGAGCGGGAGGTGGGCAGTACTTC.

This clonotype was detected a few times. CDR3 bases: TGCGCCAGCATCAGGGGGCAGGAAAGCACAGATACGCAGTATTTT. It yields the protein CASIRGQESTDTQYF. This chain uses TRBV23-1 with TRBJ2-3, with 8 bases that match TRBD1. TRBV23-1 is given ORF status, its function remaining uncertain. The CDR3 is made up of 15 amino acids. The V gene end was trimmed by 7 bases and the J gene end by 0 bases; junction bases not matched to a gene: 6.

This chain links TRBV7-7 with TRBJ2-2; 9 bases fit TRBD2. Trimming cost V 4 bases and J 1 base; bases outside gene matches: 1. This CDR3 region has 15 residues. Per germline, CDR1 SSHAT and CDR2 FNYEAQ (reference sequence). The DNA for the CDR3 is TGTGCCAGCAGCTCTAGCGGGATGAACACCGGGGAGCTGTTTTTT. It yields the protein CASSSSGMNTGELFF. Looking up the rest from reference TRBV7-7 and TRBJ2-2 gives the full variable domain: GAGVSQSPRYKVTKRGQDVTLRCDPISSHATLYWYQQALGQGPEFLTYFNYEAQPDKSGLPSDRFSAERPEGSISTLTIQRTEQRDSAMYRCASSSSGMNTGELFFGEGSRLTVL.